The 17 T cell receptor beta chains reported below all come from one sample, sequenced in a study of cytomegalovirus exposure and HLA in healthy donors. It was with 60 Vbeta and 13 Jbeta primers that the PCR ran. Sequenced by immunoSEQ multiplex PCR; TCRdb stores in-frame clones only, minus some. Counted here are more than 80,000 clones, under 85% occurring once; the ten biggest clones make up roughly 3%. The material sequenced was PBMCs. The origin of the receptors is a female donor in good health and CMV-seropositive.

J is TRBJ2-7 and V is TRBV28, with 7 nucleotides matching TRBD1. Per the germline V gene, CDR1 is MDHEN and CDR2 is SYDVKM. V was pared by 10 bases and J by 0 bases, with 6 bases of the junction left unmatched. This CDR3 has 13 amino acids. The CDR3 DNA reads TGTGCCATCCAACAGGGGCCCTCCTACGAGCAGTACTTC. As protein: CAIQQGPSYEQYF.

CDR3 coding DNA: TGTGCCAGCAGTTTATACAGGGGGGACACTGAAGCTTTCTTT. It codes for CASSLYRGDTEAFF. The chain joins TRBV28 to TRBJ1-1; 8 bases are shared with TRBD1. V shed 1 base, J shed 3 bases, and the junction held 1 base outside the gene matches. The germline gives CDR1 MDHEN, CDR2 SYDVKM. The CDR3 contains 14 residues.

Here the CDR3 reads CASSPTSPREQYF. DNA of the CDR3: TGTGCCAGCAGTCCTACTTCCCCCCGGGAGCAGTACTTC. The rearrangement links TRBV28 to TRBJ2-7; D gene uncertain. Trimming removed 5 bases from V and 7 bases from J, with 15 bases in between. Germline CDR1 is MDHEN and CDR2 is SYDVKM. CDR3 length: 13 residues.

This clone was recorded a few times. This chain uses TRBV30 with TRBJ1-1; 9 positions match TRBD1. CDR3 length equals 17 residues. Germline CDR1 and CDR2: GTSNPN and SVGIG (reference sequence). Germline trimming cut 2 bases from V and 6 bases from J; bases unmatched to any gene: 16. Here the CDR3 DNA reads TGTGCCTGGAGTCTCATCTCAGCTAGACAGGGGGTCCCTGAAGCTTTCTTT. It translates to CAWSLISARQGVPEAFF.

This rearrangement joins TRBV13 to TRBJ1-1; D may be TRBD1 (5 bases). This CDR3 has 13 amino acids. The V end was cut by 5 bases, the J end by 1 base, with 8 bases between. Germline lookup yields CDR1 PRHDT and CDR2 FYEKMQ (reference sequence). The CDR3 spells CASSEGQNTEAFF. The CDR3 DNA reads as TGTGCCAGCAGCGAAGGACAGAACACTGAAGCTTTCTTT.

The chain has TRBV6-6 and TRBJ2-5, with TRBD2 matching over 8 bases. The CDR3 totals 16 residues. V dropped 6 bases and J dropped 5; count of bases not matched to a gene: 14. Germline V gene sequence: CDR1 MNHNY, CDR2 SVGAGI (reference sequence). CDR3 sequence (DNA): TGTGCCAGCAGCCCTACCCTACTAGCGGTGGGTGAGACCCAGTACTTC. Translated, it gives CASSPTLLAVGETQYF.

This chain connects TRBV30 to TRBJ1-4; TRBD1 might be the D (6 bases). Germline lookup yields CDR1 GTSNPN and CDR2 SVGIG (reference sequence). The CDR3 has 12 amino acids. The CDR3 DNA reads TGTGCTCAGGACAGTGAAAATGAAAAACTGTTTTTT. Its protein is CAQDSENEKLFF.

The rearrangement links TRBV7-9 to TRBJ2-7, with a weak D call TRBD1 (5 bases). Germline V gene lookup returns CDR1 SEHNR and CDR2 FQNEAQ (reference sequence). This CDR3 contains 14 residues. V was shortened by 1 base and J by 1 base, with 8 bases between the two germline ends. CDR3 DNA sequence: TGTGCCAGCAGCTTAGTACAGGTTTCCTACGAGCAGTACTTC. Amino acids: CASSLVQVSYEQYF.

This clone was observed a handful of times. This chain uses TRBV7-9 with TRBJ2-1, with 12 nucleotides matching TRBD2. The CDR3 length is 19 residues. V was pared by 5 bases and J by 0 bases, with 11 bases of the junction left unmatched. In germline, CDR1 is SEHNR, CDR2 FQNEAQ (reference sequence). CDR3 sequence: CASSIPGLAGHSSYNEQFF. DNA for the CDR3: TGTGCCAGCAGCATACCTGGACTAGCGGGGCATAGCTCCTACAATGAGCAGTTCTTC.

The chain has TRBV9 and TRBJ2-7; TRBD2 matches at 7 bases. The CDR3 runs to 15 residues. Trimming cost V 0 bases and J 3 bases; bases outside gene matches: 6. Germline-derived CDR1 and CDR2 are SGDLS and YYNGEE. The CDR3 loop is CASSVVASGFYEQYF. Written as DNA, the CDR3 is TGTGCCAGCAGCGTAGTGGCTAGCGGCTTCTACGAGCAGTACTTC.

This chain joins TRBV5-1 and TRBJ1-5; perhaps TRBD1 as D (5 bases). Germline V gives CDR1 SGHRS, CDR2 YFSETQ. There are 13 residues in the CDR3. V dropped 3 bases and J dropped 3 bases, with 7 bases sitting between them. The CDR3 DNA sequence: TGCGCCAGCAGCTCGACAGTCAATCAGCCCCAGCATTTT. It translates to CASSSTVNQPQHF. The whole variable domain, remainder taken from reference TRBV5-1 and TRBJ1-5, is KAGVTQTPRYLIKTRGQQVTLSCSPISGHRSVSWYQQTPGQGLQFLFEYFSETQRNKGNFPGRFSGRQFSNSRSEMNVSTLELGDSALYLCASSSTVNQPQHFGDGTRLSIL.

This chain links TRBV19 with TRBJ2-5, with D possibly being TRBD2 (5 bases). Germline V gene data show CDR1 as LNHDA and CDR2 as SQIVND (reference sequence). This CDR3 is 14 amino acids long. Trimming took off 7 bases at V and 1 base at J, with 13 bases between the two ends. CDR3 bases: TGTGCCAGTACCCCCGGGGATGGCCAAGAGACCCAGTACTTC. This sequence encodes CASTPGDGQETQYF.

This clone appeared once. The chain recombines TRBV30 with TRBJ1-5; a possible D gene is TRBD1 (5 bases). Germline V gene sequence: CDR1 GTSNPN, CDR2 SVGIG (reference sequence). This CDR3 is built from 16 residues. V was cut by 0 bases and J by 2 bases, with 14 bases left in between. This CDR3 reads CAWSVGGTLRNQPQHF. The CDR3 DNA sequence: TGTGCCTGGAGTGTGGGGGGTACACTCCGCAATCAGCCCCAGCATTTT. Drawing the rest from reference TRBV30 and TRBJ1-5, the complete variable domain is SQTIHQWPATLVQPVGSPLSLECTVEGTSNPNLYWYRQAAGRGLQLLFYSVGIGQISSEVPQNLSASRPQDRQFILSSKKLLLSDSGFYLCAWSVGGTLRNQPQHFGDGTRLSIL.

The rearrangement joins TRBV5-4 to TRBJ2-5, with TRBD2 matching 7 bases. Germline assignment: CDR1 SGHNT and CDR2 YYREEE (reference sequence). Trimming removed 4 bases from V and 4 bases from J; junction bases left unmatched: 13. This CDR3 is 16 amino acids long. CDR3 sequence reads: CASSTLLTGTTETQYF. The CDR3 nucleotides are TGTGCCAGCAGCACCCTGCTTACCGGGACTACAGAGACCCAGTACTTC.

This clone appeared a few times. This chain connects TRBV4-1 to TRBJ1-5; 10 nucleotides align to TRBD1. The CDR3 contains 20 residues. V shed 4 bases, J shed 1 base, and the junction held 16 bases outside the gene matches. Germline V gene lookup returns CDR1 MGHRA and CDR2 YSYEKL. The DNA of the CDR3 is TGCGCCAGCAGCCTTTCCCCGTACCCGGGACAGGGGATGAGCAATCAGCCCCAGCATTTT. Translation: CASSLSPYPGQGMSNQPQHF.

The rearrangement links TRBV4-1 to TRBJ1-4; tentative D call: TRBD1 (5 bases). Germline CDR1 reads MGHRA; CDR2 reads YSYEKL. Trimming removed 4 bases from V and 1 base from J, with 10 bases in between. The CDR3 contains 15 residues. The CDR3 loop is CASSLGGITNEKLFF. The CDR3 DNA is TGCGCCAGCAGCCTGGGGGGAATAACTAATGAAAAACTGTTTTTT.

This clone was detected many times. The chain has TRBV27 and TRBJ2-1, with 9 bases lining up with TRBD2. Germline loops: CDR1 MNHEY, CDR2 SMNVEV (reference sequence). This CDR3 spans 18 amino acids. Losses at the gene ends were 5 bases for V and 9 bases for J; bases not matched to a gene: 20. CDR3 in DNA: TGTGCCAGCAGTCCCTACCTCCTTAGCGGGGGAGGATGGGGTGAGCAGTTCTTC. This translates into CASSPYLLSGGGWGEQFF.